This is a list of T cell receptor beta chains from one sample in a study of blood T cell repertoires in COVID-19. TCRdb's table, derived via immunoSEQ multiplex PCR, lists solely in-frame clones and lacks some. The table shows about 130,000 clones, with approximately 82% occurring only once. The specimen sequenced was peripheral blood. The receptors stem from a man in his 60s who had recovered from COVID-19. Both conserved end residues are part of each CDR3. The D gene is left open where the match is weak. Size values are once, few and many counts, or a class for expanded clones, and some rows have none.

v_gene	j_gene	abundance	d_gene	CDR3nt	CDR3aa
TRBV2	TRBJ1-2	.	.	TGTGCCAGCAGGGAACAGGGTCCGGCTGGCTACACCTTC	CASREQGPAGYTF
TRBV5-1	TRBJ1-6	.	TRBD1	TGCGCCAGCAGCTTTACCGGGACAGGGGGTTATTCACCCCTCCACTTT	CASSFTGTGGYSPLHF
TRBV4-2	TRBJ2-1	.	TRBD2	TGTGCCAGCAGCCCTCGGGGGGGCGATGGGTACAATGAGCAGTTCTTC	CASSPRGGDGYNEQFF
TRBV5-1	TRBJ2-2	once	TRBD1	TGCGCCAGCAGCTTGGCCGGACAGGGGACCACCGGGGAGCTGTTTTTT	CASSLAGQGTTGELFF
TRBV7-9	TRBJ2-5	.	TRBD1	TGTGCCAGCAGCCCCGGACAGGGGCAAGAGACCCAGTACTTC	CASSPGQGQETQYF
TRBV5-6	TRBJ1-1	.	.	TGTGCCAGCAGCTCGGTGGGGGGGAACACTGAAGCTTTCTTT	CASSSVGGNTEAFF
TRBV28	TRBJ2-7	.	.	TGTGCCAGCAGCACCACGCCAGGGCCCTACGAGCAGTACTTC	CASSTTPGPYEQYF
TRBV7-8	TRBJ1-1	once	.	TGTGCCAGCAGCTTAGCGGGCAGTATGAACACTGAAGCTTTCTTT	CASSLAGSMNTEAFF
TRBV7-2	TRBJ2-1	.	TRBD2	TGTGCCAGCAGCCTTAGCGGGGGGGCTAAGAATGAGCAGTTCTTC	CASSLSGGAKNEQFF
TRBV3-1/TRBV3-2	TRBJ2-1	.	TRBD2	TGTGCCAGCAGCCTTTGGACTAGCGGGGGGATCCATGAGCAGTTCTTC	CASSLWTSGGIHEQFF